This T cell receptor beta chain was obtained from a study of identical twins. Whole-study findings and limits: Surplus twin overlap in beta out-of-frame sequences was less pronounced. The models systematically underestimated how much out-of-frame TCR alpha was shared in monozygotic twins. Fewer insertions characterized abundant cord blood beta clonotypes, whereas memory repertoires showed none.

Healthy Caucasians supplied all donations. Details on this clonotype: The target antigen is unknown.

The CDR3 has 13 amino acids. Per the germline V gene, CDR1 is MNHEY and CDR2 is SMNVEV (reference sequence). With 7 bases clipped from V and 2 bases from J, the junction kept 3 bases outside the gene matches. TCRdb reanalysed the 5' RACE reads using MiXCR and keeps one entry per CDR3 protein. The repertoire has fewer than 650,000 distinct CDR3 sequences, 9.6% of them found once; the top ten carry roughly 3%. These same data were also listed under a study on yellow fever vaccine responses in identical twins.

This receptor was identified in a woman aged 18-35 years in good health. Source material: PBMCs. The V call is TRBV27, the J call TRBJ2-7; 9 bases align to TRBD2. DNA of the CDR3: TGTGCCAGCAAAATAGCGGGAGCCTACGAGCAGTACTTC. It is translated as CASKIAGAYEQYF.